This record looks at one T cell receptor (beta chain) sequence and its context. TCRdb reanalysed the 5' RACE reads using MiXCR and keeps one entry per CDR3 protein. Among approximately 66,000 distinct CDR3 sequences listed, 12% were seen once. The source of the sample is a study of early T cells in non-severe SARS-CoV-2 infection. Study summary: The input, bulk RNA from unsorted whole blood, was sequenced, and chains were unpaired.

Sample: whole blood. This TCR was sampled from an adult who was a healthcare worker with PCR-confirmed SARS-CoV-2 infection or an uninfected control (not recorded which).

As DNA, the CDR3 is TGTGCCAGCAGCCGGGCGGCAGCGTTTGGGAATGAGCAGTTCTTC. This codes for CASSRAAAFGNEQFF. The chain employs TRBV14 and TRBJ2-1, with D uncertain. V was pared by 4 bases and J by 7 bases, with 17 bases between. Germline CDR1 SGHDN, CDR2 FVKESK. The CDR3 spans 15 residues.